This T cell receptor beta chain comes out of a study of multiple sclerosis patients with progressive multifocal leukoencephalopathy. Spiked into each PCR were synthetic inline TR CDR3 controls of all V-J pairings. TCRdb's copy holds only in-frame clones and misses some; the assay was immunoSEQ multiplex PCR. This sample has about 28,000 clones, with more than 75% found just once. Study-wide results and caveats: In most PML patients, TRB repertoires appeared less diverse by entropy.

Germline CDR1 LGHNA, CDR2 YNFKEQ. The CDR3 runs to 16 residues. Worth noting for this clone: The antigen is not known. The junction differs from germline at one of its ends, possibly a read error.

Time point denoted: before natalizumab initiation. Prior interferon beta treatment was universal, and the PML patients were all female. T0 blood was collected before the first natalizumab infusion. The sample taken for sequencing was PBMCs. The chain employs TRBV4-2 and TRBJ2-1, with 13 positions matching TRBD2. The source of this sequence is a human donor with multiple sclerosis. The CDR3 spells CASNQWTSGGYNEQFF. The CDR3 nucleotides are TGTGCCAGCAACCAATGGACTAGCGGGGGATACAATGAGCAGTTCTTC.